What follows is one T cell receptor beta chain and its context. It lacks a known antigen. Base qualities were left out, and no much larger clone turns up one base away. In light of the paper, this sample's time point label describes: patch test 2, 6 weeks after DPC sensitization. Reading the label with the study, this specimen's treatment or condition is: therapeutic diphenylcyclopropenone sensitization with weekly scalp DPC. At each patch-test visit, blood was drawn before the patch test was applied. Patients were eligible if aged 18 to 70, diagnosed with alopecia and judged suitable for DPC therapy, and pregnant patients were excluded. Unfractionated whole blood was collected in Tempus Blood RNA tubes, and total RNA was extracted from that blood. Library generation was performed with RACE. Sequencing was performed on a NextSeq 500. During library preparation, unique molecular identifiers were attached to individual cDNA molecules so that TCRs could be counted quantitatively and reproducibly. From each blood RNA sample, both TCR alpha and TCR beta chains were sequenced. The original pipeline was this. A median of roughly 99,000 TCRs per sample was observed, with a range of about 23,224 to 700,000. V, J and CDR3 annotation of the TCR reads was carried out using the Decombinator software suite. Every sample was subsampled to the same number of TCRs (28,000) for the PS versus PT1 abundance plots. TCRs were defined as expanded if absent before sensitization and observed at least eight times at the 2-week time point. The public reads were quality trimmed at Q25 with fastp and then assembled into clones with MiXCR by TCRdb, keeping productive beta chains. Every CDR3 protein is listed once, alongside the most common genes and DNA of its rows. None of the V and J calls come from the authors' own analysis; TCRdb made them. For this sample the table gives around 80,000 distinct CDR3 sequences, of which less than 8% were detected only once. Around 1.3% of the sample comes from the top ten.

This specimen belongs to a study of human T cells and chemical hapten exposure (dated by TCRdb to the early 2020s). Notes on the research overall: For sensitization, 2% DPC in acetone was applied to an approximately 2 cm by approximately 2 cm area of upper inner arm skin. Throughout the approximately 25-week study period, patients were also given weekly therapeutic DPC doses on the scalp. Patch testing on the upper back used Finn chambers containing 0.01% DPC, with scoring done after 6 days according to International Contact Dermatitis Research Group standards. Most of the patients in the cohort were female, and the cohort covered alopecia areata with under or over 50% scalp involvement, alopecia totalis and alopecia universalis. The libraries were sequenced as a pool, and the TCR yield per sample differed mostly because of small variations in library volumes within the pool. In alopecia patients, the study followed how the peripheral blood TCR repertoire changed in vivo over primary and secondary sensitization to diphenylcyclopropenone (DPC), a hapten. Blood was sampled from patients pre-sensitization (week 0) and at 2, 6 and about 24 weeks after DPC sensitization. Nearly 30 alopecia patients provided blood for TCR sequencing at one to four time points (pre-sensitization, 2, 6 and 24 weeks). The investigation overall reported the following: All patients had alopecia, a presumed autoimmune disease, so their immune response might differ from that of healthy individuals. DPC sensitization did not change how many TCRs were above 1 in 1000 frequency, and no evidence was found of alterations in global repertoire structure. The number of PT1 expanded TCRs positively correlated with patch test score, significant at thresholds 8, 16 and 32 but not 4. Repeated subsampling changed both the strength of the expansion versus patch-test correlation and the threshold at which that correlation became significant. Significantly more large CDR3 similarity clusters were formed by expanded TCRs than by pre-sensitization or healthy control sets, consistent with antigen-driven responses.

This specimen was whole blood, taken in connection with sensitization to the hapten diphenylcyclopropenone (DPC). This TCR was recovered from a woman younger than 45 with alopecia areata. Some clones in this sample may be carry-over from other donors' samples.

Read as DNA, the sequence is TGTGCCAGCAGTGACCGTCTCTCGAAGGACACTGAAGCTTTCTTT. Translated, this is CASSDRLSKDTEAFF. The V gene is TRBV2 and the J gene is TRBJ1-1; no D gene is confidently identified. From the cysteine through the phenylalanine, the CDR3 covers 15 amino acids. Only the CDR3 region is kept as DNA, spanning 45 bases read in frame from base 1. V loses 3 bases, J loses 3 bases, and the germline ends lie 14 bases apart. From a lookup of the germline V gene, CDR1 and CDR2 are SNHLY and FYNNEI.